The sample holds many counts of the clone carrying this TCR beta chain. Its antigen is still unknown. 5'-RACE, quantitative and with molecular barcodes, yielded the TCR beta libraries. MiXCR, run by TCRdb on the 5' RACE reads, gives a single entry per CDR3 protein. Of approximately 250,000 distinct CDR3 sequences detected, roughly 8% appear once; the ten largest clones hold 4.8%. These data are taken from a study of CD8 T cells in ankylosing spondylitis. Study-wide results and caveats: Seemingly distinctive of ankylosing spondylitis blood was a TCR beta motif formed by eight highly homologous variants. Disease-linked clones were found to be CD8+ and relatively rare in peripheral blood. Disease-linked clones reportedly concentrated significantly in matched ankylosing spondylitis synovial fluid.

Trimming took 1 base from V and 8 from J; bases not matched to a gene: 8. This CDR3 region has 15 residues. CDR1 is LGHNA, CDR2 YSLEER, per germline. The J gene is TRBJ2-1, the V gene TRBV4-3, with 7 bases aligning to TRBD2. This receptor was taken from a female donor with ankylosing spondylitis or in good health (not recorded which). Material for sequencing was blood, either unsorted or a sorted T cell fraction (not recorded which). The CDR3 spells CASSQVGRGVDEQFF. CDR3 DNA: TGCGCCAGCAGCCAAGTGGGGAGGGGAGTAGATGAGCAGTTCTTC.